The rows below give T cell receptor beta chains drawn from one sample of a study of blood T cell repertoires in COVID-19. TCRdb's table, derived via immunoSEQ multiplex PCR, lists solely in-frame clones and lacks some. The sample records around 130,000 clones, more than 85% being singletons. Sample: peripheral blood. These receptors all come from a man between 45 and 60 years old with active or convalescent COVID-19. The CDR3 runs from the conserved cysteine through the conserved F or W. A D gene is named only where the DNA matches it firmly. Some rows mark clone size as missing; the rest say once, few, many or name a class of expanded clone.

.,TRBJ2-7,TRBV4-1,TRBD2,CASSQDVVRAGDAYEQYF,TGCGCCAGCAGCCAAGATGTCGTGCGAGCGGGGGACGCCTACGAGCAGTACTTC
.,TRBJ2-6,TRBV7-2,TRBD1,CASSLGTGTGLSGANVLTF,TGTGCCAGCAGCTTGGGGACAGGGACAGGGCTCTCTGGGGCCAACGTCCTGACTTTC
.,TRBJ2-5,TRBV18,TRBD1,CASSPLRDSQVREKGAQYF,TGTGCCAGCTCACCATTGAGGGACAGCCAAGTCCGAGAGAAAGGGGCCCAGTACTTC
.,TRBJ2-2,TRBV19,TRBD2,CASSTRGALEAANTGELFF,TGTGCCAGTAGTACGCGGGGGGCGCTGGAAGCGGCGAACACCGGGGAGCTGTTTTTT
.,TRBJ2-2,TRBV27,TRBD2,CASSLREAGGTPGELFF,TGTGCCAGCAGTTTAAGAGAGGCGGGGGGGACACCCGGGGAGCTGTTTTTT
.,TRBJ1-4,TRBV6-5,.,CASRPTTARNEKLFF,TGTGCCAGCAGACCAACGACAGCACGTAATGAAAAACTGTTTTTT
.,TRBJ2-5,TRBV9,TRBD1,CASSVGGGTGVQETQYF,TGTGCCAGCAGCGTGGGAGGGGGGACAGGGGTCCAAGAGACCCAGTACTTC
.,TRBJ1-4,TRBV2,.,CASSERGGSNEKLFF,TGTGCCAGCAGTGAGCGGGGGGGTTCTAATGAAAAACTGTTTTTT
.,TRBJ1-4,TRBV4-1,TRBD1,CASRDRGLATNEKLFF,TGCGCCAGCCGAGACAGGGGGCTTGCAACTAATGAAAAACTGTTTTTT
.,TRBJ2-1,TRBV15,TRBD2,CATSRSRTSGGFFSEQFF,TGTGCCACCAGCAGATCTCGGACTAGCGGGGGGTTCTTCAGTGAGCAGTTCTTC
.,TRBJ2-3,TRBV10-2,.,CASNPGFSTDTQYF,TGCGCCAGCAACCCAGGGTTCAGCACAGATACGCAGTATTTT
.,TRBJ2-3,TRBV27,.,CASSGGTTDTQYF,TGTGCCAGCAGTGGAGGGACCACAGATACGCAGTATTTT
once,TRBJ2-3,TRBV7-2,.,CASSLAGGIETDTQYF,TGTGCCAGCAGCTTAGCGGGCGGGATCGAAACAGATACGCAGTATTTT
.,TRBJ2-7,TRBV4-3,TRBD1,CASSQDWDRDYEQYF,TGCGCCAGCAGCCAAGATTGGGACAGGGATTACGAGCAGTACTTC
once,TRBJ2-3,TRBV4-2,TRBD1,CASSPWDRGGTDTQYF,TGTGCCAGCAGCCCCTGGGACAGGGGGGGGACAGATACGCAGTATTTT
.,TRBJ1-5,TRBV12-5,.,CASGHNQPQHF,TGTGCTAGTGGTCATAATCAGCCCCAGCATTTT
.,TRBJ2-2,TRBV10-1,TRBD1,CASSETGTGRTGELFF,TGCGCCAGCAGTGAGACCGGGACAGGGAGGACCGGGGAGCTGTTTTTT
.,TRBJ2-2,TRBV2,TRBD2,CASSFRTSGISTGELFF,TGTGCCAGCAGTTTCCGGACTAGCGGGATCTCCACCGGGGAGCTGTTTTTT
.,TRBJ1-6,TRBV28,TRBD1,CASSLSDRESSPLHF,TGTGCCAGCAGTTTGTCGGACAGGGAGAGCTCACCCCTCCACTTT
.,TRBJ2-7,TRBV27,TRBD2,CATVAAGGRYEQYF,TGTGCCACCGTAGCGGCGGGAGGAAGGTACGAGCAGTACTTC
.,TRBJ1-1,TRBV29-1,.,CSAQMGGVNTEAFF,TGCAGCGCACAAATGGGGGGGGTGAACACTGAAGCTTTCTTT
.,TRBJ1-3,TRBV11-2,.,CASSFSQGGSGNTIYF,TGTGCCAGCAGCTTTTCCCAGGGTGGGTCTGGAAACACCATATATTTT
once,TRBJ1-4,TRBV4-3,.,CASSRGRGANEKLFF,TGCGCCAGCAGCAGGGGGAGGGGAGCTAATGAAAAACTGTTTTTT
few,TRBJ1-5,TRBV21-1,.,CASSKGGGAAYSNQPQHF,TGTGCCAGCAGCAAGGGAGGGGGGGCCGCTTATAGCAATCAGCCCCAGCATTTT
.,TRBJ1-5,TRBV2,TRBD1,CASRGQGHQPQHF,TGTGCCAGCAGAGGACAGGGGCATCAGCCCCAGCATTTT
.,TRBJ2-2,TRBV2,.,CASSEVAGGTGAGELFF,TGTGCCAGCAGTGAAGTGGCTGGGGGGACGGGGGCCGGGGAGCTGTTTTTT
.,TRBJ1-3,TRBV28,TRBD1,CASSSEIDRVAGNTIYF,TGTGCCAGCAGTTCCGAAATCGACAGGGTAGCCGGAAACACCATATATTTT
.,TRBJ2-7,TRBV20-1,TRBD1,CSASDVNRGRDEQYF,TGCAGTGCTAGTGATGTAAACAGGGGGCGTGACGAGCAGTACTTC
.,TRBJ2-1,TRBV2,TRBD1,CASVPGQVYSQFF,TGTGCCAGCGTCCCGGGACAGGTGTATTCGCAGTTCTTC
.,TRBJ1-5,TRBV19,.,CASSPRVRQPQHF,TGTGCCAGTAGCCCCAGGGTGCGTCAGCCCCAGCATTTT
once,TRBJ1-4,TRBV6-6,TRBD1,CASSPGGPNEKLFF,TGTGCCAGCAGTCCAGGGGGGCCTAATGAAAAACTGTTTTTT
once,TRBJ1-3,TRBV5-6,.,CASSSLDRPSGNTIYF,TGTGCCAGCAGCTCCCTAGACAGGCCCTCTGGAAACACCATATATTTT
.,TRBJ2-7,TRBV6-5,TRBD2,CASSYSTSGRNYEQYF,TGTGCCAGCAGTTACTCGACTAGCGGGAGGAACTACGAGCAGTACTTC
.,TRBJ2-5,TRBV4-3,TRBD1,CASSQAPGQGALGTQYF,TGCGCCAGCAGCCAAGCACCGGGACAGGGGGCTTTAGGGACCCAGTACTTC
.,TRBJ2-7,TRBV18,TRBD2,CASSPGEGSEQYF,TGTGCCAGCTCACCGGGGGAGGGATCCGAGCAGTACTTC
once,TRBJ1-6,TRBV12-5,.,CASGNNSYSPLHF,TGTGCTAGTGGTAATAACAGTTATTCACCCCTCCACTTT
.,TRBJ1-5,TRBV19,.,CASSISLTGMSHQPQHF,TGTGCCAGTAGTATTAGCCTCACAGGGATGAGTCACCAGCCCCAGCATTTT
once,TRBJ1-5,TRBV24-1,TRBD1,CATSGRDRGIWSNQPQHF,TGTGCCACCAGTGGCCGGGACAGGGGGATTTGGAGCAATCAGCCCCAGCATTTT
.,TRBJ2-5,TRBV29-1,.,CSVAPPGPGLGRETQYF,TGCAGCGTTGCCCCCCCCGGCCCGGGACTGGGGCGGGAGACCCAGTACTTC
.,TRBJ1-2,TRBV6-5,.,CASSRPGGGYTF,TGTGCCAGCAGCCGCCCGGGGGGAGGCTACACCTTC
.,TRBJ2-3,TRBV10-3,TRBD2,CATRLAGETDTQYF,TGTGCCACAAGACTAGCGGGAGAAACAGATACGCAGTATTTT
.,TRBJ1-2,TRBV30,TRBD1,CAWSEDRGHGYTF,TGTGCCTGGAGTGAGGACAGGGGTCATGGCTACACCTTC
.,TRBJ1-5,TRBV5-1,TRBD1,CASSPGQGAASNQPQHF,TGCGCCAGCAGCCCTGGACAGGGGGCGGCGAGCAATCAGCCCCAGCATTTT
.,TRBJ1-4,TRBV5-6,TRBD1,CASSFDRGGRNEKLFF,TGTGCCAGCAGCTTCGACAGGGGTGGGCGAAATGAAAAACTGTTTTTT
many,TRBJ1-5,TRBV4-1,.,CASSQEPGSNQPQHF,TGCGCCAGCAGCCAAGAGCCAGGGAGCAATCAGCCCCAGCATTTT